Sequencing of this T cell receptor beta chain was carried out in a study of cytomegalovirus exposure and HLA in healthy donors. This CDR3 region has 15 residues. Germline CDR1 MGHRA, CDR2 YSYEKL. Assay: immunoSEQ multiplex PCR; the TCRdb copy retains only in-frame clones and omits some. Of over 100,000 clones detected, about 95% appear once; the ten largest clones hold almost 0.9%. In the case of this clone: Its antigen is undetermined. A junction boundary mismatches the germline segment, possibly from a read error.

Regarding the study as a whole: Subsequent analysis showed first-cohort TCR clusters tending to co-occur in some 110 validation repertoires.

Input material: PBMCs. The chain recombines TRBV4-1 with TRBJ1-2; maybe TRBD1 (6 bases). The TCR comes from a woman aged 18-35 years in good health and CMV-seronegative. CDR3 nucleotide sequence: TGCGCCAGCAACCAACGGGGGGGCGCCGACTATGGCTACACCTTC. Protein: CASNQRGGADYGYTF.